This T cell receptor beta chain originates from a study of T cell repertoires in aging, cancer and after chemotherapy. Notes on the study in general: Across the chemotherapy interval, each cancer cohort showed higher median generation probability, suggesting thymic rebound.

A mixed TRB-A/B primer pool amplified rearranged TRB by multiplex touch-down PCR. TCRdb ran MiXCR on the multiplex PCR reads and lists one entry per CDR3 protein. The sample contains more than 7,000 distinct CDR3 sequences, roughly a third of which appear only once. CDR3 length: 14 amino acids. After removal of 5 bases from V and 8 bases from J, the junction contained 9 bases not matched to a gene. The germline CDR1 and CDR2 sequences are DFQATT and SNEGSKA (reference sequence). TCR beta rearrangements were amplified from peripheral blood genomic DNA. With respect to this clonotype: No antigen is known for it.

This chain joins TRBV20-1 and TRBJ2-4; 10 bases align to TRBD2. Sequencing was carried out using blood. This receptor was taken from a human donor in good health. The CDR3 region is CSAGPSGSGDIQYF. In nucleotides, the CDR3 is TGCAGTGCTGGACCTAGCGGGAGTGGGGACATTCAGTACTTC.